Shown below are 30 T cell receptor beta chains from a single sample sequenced in a study of blood T cell repertoires in COVID-19. The protocol was immunoSEQ multiplex PCR, while the TCRdb copy is restricted to in-frame clones and leaves out a portion. In the table there are some 150,000 clones, 70% to 85% of which are singletons. The sample was peripheral blood. The source is a woman of 80 years or more in a cohort sampled during active or convalescent COVID-19.

This clone was seen a handful of times. The chain joins TRBV7-9 to TRBJ1-2; D perhaps matches TRBD1 (5 bases). CDR1 and CDR2 (germline): SEHNR, FQNEAQ (reference sequence). The CDR3 length is 15 residues. Trimming removed 9 bases at V and 1 base at J, with 18 bases between. CDR3 amino acids: CASNLMGGRNYGYTF. CDR3 DNA: TGTGCCAGTAACTTGATGGGGGGACGTAACTATGGCTACACCTTC. The whole variable domain, filled in from reference TRBV7-9 and TRBJ1-2, reads DTGVSQNPRHKITKRGQNVTFRCDPISEHNRLYWYRQTLGQGPEFLTYFQNEAQLEKSRLLSDRFSAERPKGSFSTLEIQRTEQGDSAMYLCASNLMGGRNYGYTFGSGTRLTVV.

The chain uses TRBV2 and TRBJ1-2; D unclear. Germline CDR1 reads SNHLY; CDR2 reads FYNNEI. This CDR3 is 12 amino acids long. V shed 3 bases and J shed 7 bases, with 9 bases lying between them. DNA for the CDR3: TGTGCCAGCAGTGATGAGGGTCGTGGCTACACCTTC. This gives the protein CASSDEGRGYTF.

This chain uses TRBV18 with TRBJ1-2; D may be TRBD1 (6 bases). The germline CDR1 and CDR2 sequences are KGHSH and LQKENI. V was pared by 4 bases and J by 10 bases, with 19 bases between. CDR3 length: 14 residues. The CDR3 reads CASSLTQGSRIYTF. The CDR3 coding sequence is TGTGCCAGCTCACTAACACAGGGTTCCAGGATCTACACCTTC.

There are a few counts of this clone. This sequence joins TRBV4-2 and TRBJ1-2; TRBD1 agrees at 10 bases. The germline V gene encodes CDR1 LGHNA and CDR2 YNFKEQ. The CDR3 length is 17 residues. V was clipped by 0 bases and J by 7 bases; unmatched bases: 11. The CDR3 is CASSQEFRDRGRGGYTF. The CDR3, as DNA: TGTGCCAGCAGCCAAGAATTCCGCGACAGGGGGCGGGGTGGCTACACCTTC.

The chain employs TRBV24-1 and TRBJ1-2, with D unclear. The CDR3 contains 14 residues. The germline V gene has CDR1 KGHDR and CDR2 SFDVKD. V was trimmed by 2 bases and J by 6 bases, leaving 12 bases between them. CDR3: CATSDSGNWDGYTF. The CDR3 DNA reads TGTGCCACCAGTGATTCAGGAAATTGGGATGGCTACACCTTC.

The CDR3 coding sequence is TGTGCCAGCAGTTACTCAGGACAGGGGAATTCACCCCTCCACTTT. Amino acid sequence: CASSYSGQGNSPLHF. This chain links TRBV6-6 with TRBJ1-6, with 9 bases fitting TRBD1. V was clipped by 0 bases and J by 7 bases; unmatched bases: 1. Per the germline V gene, CDR1 is MNHNY and CDR2 is SVGAGI (reference sequence). The CDR3 has 15 amino acids.

The J gene is TRBJ1-2, the V gene TRBV5-4; 7 nucleotides agree with TRBD1. Germline CDR1 reads SGHNT; CDR2 reads YYREEE (reference sequence). This CDR3 comprises 13 residues. V shed 4 bases, J shed 7 bases, and the junction held 7 bases outside the gene matches. CDR3 in amino acids: CASSPRTGGGYTF. For the CDR3, the DNA is TGTGCCAGCAGCCCTAGGACAGGAGGTGGCTACACCTTC.

The chain combines TRBV4-3 with TRBJ1-1, with 7 positions matching TRBD1. J gave up 4 bases and V 1 base, and 6 bases lay outside the gene matches. In germline, CDR1 is LGHNA, CDR2 YSLEER. This CDR3 comprises 15 residues. The CDR3 coding sequence is TGCGCCAGCAGCCAAGTGACAGGGAGTTTCACTGAAGCTTTCTTT. Its protein is CASSQVTGSFTEAFF.

This rearrangement joins TRBV2 to TRBJ1-5; a possible D gene is TRBD1 (6 bases). Trimming cost V 4 bases and J 6 bases, with 19 bases left between them. Germline loops: CDR1 SNHLY, CDR2 FYNNEI. This CDR3 is built from 16 residues. Written as DNA, the CDR3 is TGTGCCAGCAGTGTGTCAGGGGCAAAGGTTGGTCAGCCCCAGCATTTT. Its protein product is CASSVSGAKVGQPQHF.

V gene TRBV5-1 combines with J gene TRBJ1-1; TRBD1 is a possible D gene (5 bases). CDR3 size: 14 residues. Germline-derived CDR1 and CDR2 are SGHRS and YFSETQ. V lost 1 base, J lost 0 bases, and 7 bases lay in between. CDR3 region: CASSLPGLNTEAFF. DNA for the CDR3: TGCGCCAGCAGCTTGCCAGGGTTGAACACTGAAGCTTTCTTT. The complete variable domain, with remaining parts taken from reference TRBV5-1 and TRBJ1-1, reads KAGVTQTPRYLIKTRGQQVTLSCSPISGHRSVSWYQQTPGQGLQFLFEYFSETQRNKGNFPGRFSGRQFSNSRSEMNVSTLELGDSALYLCASSLPGLNTEAFFGQGTRLTVV.

The V and J genes are TRBV19 and TRBJ1-2; 7 bases line up with TRBD1. Germline V gives CDR1 LNHDA, CDR2 SQIVND (reference sequence). V dropped 4 bases and J dropped 0; count of bases not matched to a gene: 5. The CDR3 is 15 residues long. The CDR3: CASSTRTGSNYGYTF. The CDR3 DNA sequence: TGTGCCAGTAGTACCCGGACAGGATCTAACTATGGCTACACCTTC. Combining the CDR3 with reference TRBV19 and TRBJ1-2 gives the whole variable domain DGGITQSPKYLFRKEGQNVTLSCEQNLNHDAMYWYRQDPGQGLRLIYYSQIVNDFQKGDIAEGYSVSREKKESFPLTVTSAQKNPTAFYLCASSTRTGSNYGYTFGSGTRLTVV.

The chain is built from TRBV5-1 and TRBJ2-2; 10 bases agree with TRBD1. The CDR3 totals 14 residues. Germline CDR1 reads SGHRS; CDR2 reads YFSETQ. Trimming took 4 bases from V and 7 from J; bases not matched to a gene: 4. The DNA for the CDR3 is TGCGCCAGCAGCCCGGGACAGGGGCACGGGGAGCTGTTTTTT. Translation: CASSPGQGHGELFF. Using reference TRBV5-1 and TRBJ2-2 for the parts outside the CDR3, the full variable domain is KAGVTQTPRYLIKTRGQQVTLSCSPISGHRSVSWYQQTPGQGLQFLFEYFSETQRNKGNFPGRFSGRQFSNSRSEMNVSTLELGDSALYLCASSPGQGHGELFFGEGSRLTVL.

The chain combines TRBV7-8 with TRBJ2-4; 9 bases line up with TRBD2. J gave up 0 bases and V 5 bases, and 11 bases lay outside the gene matches. Germline V lookup: CDR1 SGHVS, CDR2 FQNEAQ. CDR3 length: 18 residues. CDR3 protein: CASSPWEAGGLAKNIQYF. CDR3 DNA sequence: TGTGCCAGCAGCCCGTGGGAAGCGGGGGGACTAGCCAAAAACATTCAGTACTTC.

The chain combines TRBV4-2 with TRBJ2-3; 14 nucleotides align to TRBD2. CDR3 size: 17 residues. V lost 4 bases and J lost 2; bases outside the gene matches: 5. Per germline, CDR1 LGHNA and CDR2 YNFKEQ. The CDR3 protein is CASSPRLAGGNTDTQYF. For the CDR3, the DNA is TGTGCCAGCAGCCCGCGACTAGCGGGGGGGAACACAGATACGCAGTATTTT.

CDR3: CASSYSRDRGAFF. The CDR3 DNA follows: TGTGCCAGCAGTTACTCGAGAGACAGGGGAGCTTTCTTT. The chain combines TRBV6-5 with TRBJ1-1; 8 bases agree with TRBD1. Germline lookup yields CDR1 MNHEY and CDR2 SVGAGI. CDR3 size: 13 residues. J lost 10 bases, V lost 0 bases, and 4 bases had no gene match.

The chain employs TRBV9 and TRBJ2-1; maybe TRBD1 (5 bases). CDR1 is SGDLS and CDR2 is YYNGEE in the germline V gene. The CDR3 has 16 residues. The V end lost 3 bases, the J end lost 0 bases, and 13 bases lay between the germline ends. The CDR3 protein is CASSAQGPRSYNEQFF. The CDR3 DNA follows: TGTGCCAGCAGCGCTCAGGGCCCCCGCTCCTACAATGAGCAGTTCTTC.

V usage is TRBV10-2 and J usage is TRBJ2-3, with 7 bases that match TRBD2. J was trimmed by 3 bases and V by 4 bases; bases with no gene match: 7. This CDR3 has 15 amino acids. Germline V gene lookup returns CDR1 WSHSY and CDR2 SAAADI. CDR3: CASSGGREGTDTQYF. The CDR3 DNA reads TGCGCCAGCAGTGGGGGGAGGGAAGGTACAGATACGCAGTATTTT.

The DNA for the CDR3 is TGTGCCAGCAGCGTAGACCTGAGGAACACTGAAGCTTTCTTT. Translated, it gives CASSVDLRNTEAFF. The rearrangement uses TRBV9 and TRBJ1-1; D ambiguous. V shed 0 bases and J shed 1 base, with 7 bases lying between them. The CDR3 contains 14 residues. Germline V gene lookup returns CDR1 SGDLS and CDR2 YYNGEE. Complete variable domain (other parts from reference TRBV9 and TRBJ1-1): DSGVTQTPKHLITATGQRVTLRCSPRSGDLSVYWYQQSLDQGLQFLIQYYNGEERAKGNILERFSAQQFPDLHSELNLSSLELGDSALYFCASSVDLRNTEAFFGQGTRLTVV.

This clone was counted a few times. The genes are TRBV14 and TRBJ1-3, with D possibly matching TRBD1 (5 bases). Trimming stripped 8 bases from V and 3 bases from J, with 14 bases between. The CDR3 sequence is 14 residues long. Germline lookup yields CDR1 SGHDN and CDR2 FVKESK. CDR3 DNA sequence: TGTGCCAGCTCGCGGCGGGGCATTGGAAACACCATATATTTT. This translates into CASSRRGIGNTIYF. Based on the CDR3 plus reference TRBV14 and TRBJ1-3, the full variable domain is EAGVTQFPSHSVIEKGQTVTLRCDPISGHDNLYWYRRVMGKEIKFLLHFVKESKQDESGMPNNRFLAERTGGTYSTLKVQPAELEDSGVYFCASSRRGIGNTIYFGEGSWLTVV.

This rearrangement joins TRBV28 to TRBJ2-1, with 10 nucleotides matching TRBD1. The CDR3 is made up of 16 amino acids. Germline CDR1 and CDR2: MDHEN and SYDVKM. J lost 0 bases, V lost 5 bases, and 4 bases had no gene match. Here the CDR3 reads CASSGDRGGSYNEQFF. For the CDR3, the DNA is TGTGCCAGCAGTGGGGACAGGGGAGGCTCCTACAATGAGCAGTTCTTC.

The gene calls are TRBV19 and TRBJ1-6; 8 nucleotides match TRBD1. Trimming removed 1 base from V and 7 bases from J; junction bases left unmatched: 9. The CDR3 has 17 amino acids. The germline V gene encodes CDR1 LNHDA and CDR2 SQIVND (reference sequence). This CDR3 reads CASSIGYDRGPNSPLHF. The CDR3 coding sequence is TGTGCCAGTAGTATAGGCTACGACAGGGGCCCCAATTCACCCCTCCACTTT.

This chain joins TRBV7-9 and TRBJ2-2; the match to TRBD2 covers 15 bases. Germline V CDR1 and CDR2: SEHNR, FQNEAQ (reference sequence). The CDR3 is 18 amino acids. The V gene end was trimmed by 0 bases and the J gene end by 4 bases; junction bases not matched to a gene: 3. The CDR3 region has the DNA TGTGCCAGCAGCTTAGCGGGACTAGCGGGGGGACGCACCGGGGAGCTGTTTTTT. As protein: CASSLAGLAGGRTGELFF.

This clone was seen a few times. The chain links TRBV29-1 to TRBJ1-1; D is unclear. The CDR3 covers 11 residues. From germline, CDR1 is SQVTM and CDR2 ANQGSEA. V lost 7 bases to trimming and J lost 1 base, with 7 bases between them. CDR3 protein: CSGRQNTEAFF. DNA for the CDR3: TGCAGCGGACGACAGAACACTGAAGCTTTCTTT. Full variable domain (remainder filled in from reference TRBV29-1 and TRBJ1-1): SAVISQKPSRDICQRGTSLTIQCQVDSQVTMMFWYRQQPGQSLTLIATANQGSEATYESGFVIDKFPISRPNLTFSTLTVSNMSPEDSSIYLCSGRQNTEAFFGQGTRLTVV.

CDR3 nucleotides: TGTGCCAGCAGCCAAGCAGACAGGCCAAACACTGAAGCTTTCTTT. As protein: CASSQADRPNTEAFF. This sequence joins TRBV3-1 (or the pseudogene TRBV3-2) and TRBJ1-1; D might be TRBD1 (6 bases). The germline V gene has CDR1 LGHDT and CDR2 YNNKEL (reference sequence). There are 15 residues in the CDR3. V was clipped by 1 base and J by 2 bases, with 11 bases between them.

The V and J genes are TRBV2 and TRBJ2-3; 7 nucleotides line up with TRBD1. The CDR3 covers 15 residues. Germline loops: CDR1 SNHLY, CDR2 FYNNEI. Trimming took 5 bases from V and 2 from J; bases not matched to a gene: 7. Here the CDR3 reads CASSRQGLATDTQYF. In nucleotides, the CDR3 is TGTGCCAGCAGTAGACAGGGCCTCGCCACAGATACGCAGTATTTT.

This rearrangement joins TRBV7-9 to TRBJ2-2; D ambiguous. V was pared by 2 bases and J by 7 bases, with 11 bases between. Germline V gene lookup returns CDR1 SEHNR and CDR2 FQNEAQ (reference sequence). This CDR3 contains 14 residues. Here the CDR3 DNA reads TGTGCCAGCAGCTTAAACTCCGCATTCGGGGAGCTGTTTTTT. It encodes CASSLNSAFGELFF. Full variable domain (remainder filled in from reference TRBV7-9 and TRBJ2-2): DTGVSQNPRHKITKRGQNVTFRCDPISEHNRLYWYRQTLGQGPEFLTYFQNEAQLEKSRLLSDRFSAERPKGSFSTLEIQRTEQGDSAMYLCASSLNSAFGELFFGEGSRLTVL.

The gene calls are TRBV27 and TRBJ1-1; 8 bases line up with TRBD1. The CDR3 covers 14 residues. Germline V lookup: CDR1 MNHEY, CDR2 SMNVEV (reference sequence). J was trimmed by 8 bases and V by 5 bases; bases with no gene match: 10. CDR3 sequence: CASSTDRVRAEAFF. CDR3 nucleotides: TGTGCCAGCAGTACGGACAGGGTGAGAGCCGAAGCTTTCTTT.

This chain connects TRBV3-1 (or the pseudogene TRBV3-2) to TRBJ1-1; the match to TRBD1 covers 11 bases. Germline assignment: CDR1 LGHDT and CDR2 YNNKEL (reference sequence). The junction had 5 bases not matched to a gene; V was cut back by 3 bases and J by 5 bases. The CDR3 is 15 residues long. The CDR3 sequence is CASSHGDRGGTEAFF. The CDR3 bases are TGTGCCAGCAGCCACGGGGACAGGGGGGGAACTGAAGCTTTCTTT.

In DNA, the CDR3 is TGTGCCAGCAGCGCTGGACAAGAGCAAGAGACCCAGTACTTC. This translates into CASSAGQEQETQYF. The V call is TRBV5-4, the J call TRBJ2-5, with D possibly being TRBD1 (5 bases). There are 14 residues in the CDR3. V lost 4 bases to trimming and J lost 2 bases, with 12 bases between them. The V gene's germline CDR1 is SGHNT and CDR2 YYREEE (reference sequence).

This rearrangement joins TRBV27 to TRBJ2-3; the match to TRBD2 covers 9 bases. The germline V gene has CDR1 MNHEY and CDR2 SMNVEV (reference sequence). J lost 10 bases, V lost 6 bases, and 14 bases had no gene match. The CDR3 runs to 15 residues. CDR3 protein: CASREAGGPSGAQYF. CDR3 coding DNA: TGTGCCAGCAGGGAAGCGGGGGGCCCCTCTGGAGCGCAGTATTTT.